The 10 T cell receptor beta chains reported below all come from one sample, sequenced in a study of shared clonotypes between healthy human individuals. TCRdb's table, derived via immunoSEQ multiplex PCR, lists solely in-frame clones and lacks some. The sample holds about 1.1 million clones, 70% to 80% seen once. The sequencing input was memory CD4+ T cells from PBMCs. As to subset: CD45RA-negative fraction. These receptor sequences come from a man younger than 30 in good health. Some clones in this sample may be carry-over from other donors' samples.

This chain connects TRBV5-4 to TRBJ1-1; 7 bases fit TRBD1. The germline gives CDR1 SGHNT, CDR2 YYREEE (reference sequence). The CDR3 spans 14 residues. With V trimmed by 0 bases and J by 4 bases, 3 bases remained unmatched. In DNA, the CDR3 is TGTGCCAGCAGCTTGGAGGCAGGGGGCACTGAAGCTTTCTTT. It is translated as CASSLEAGGTEAFF.

This clone was counted between two and nine times. This sequence joins TRBV18 and TRBJ1-2, with 7 bases that match TRBD1. CDR1 and CDR2 from the germline V gene are KGHSH and LQKENI. V shed 3 bases, J shed 4 bases, and the junction held 11 bases outside the gene matches. The CDR3 totals 16 residues. The CDR3 is CASSPGLVGGGYGYTF. The CDR3 DNA reads as TGTGCCAGCTCACCCGGCCTAGTAGGGGGCGGCTATGGCTACACCTTC.

The chain uses TRBV5-1 and TRBJ2-7, with D perhaps given as TRBD1 or TRBD2 (8 bases each). V was shortened by 3 bases and J by 5 bases, with 21 bases between the two germline ends. Germline V gene data show CDR1 as SGHRS and CDR2 as YFSETQ. The CDR3 consists of 16 residues. CDR3 region: CASSSQGAGRADEQYF. The CDR3 DNA reads as TGCGCCAGCAGCTCCCAGGGGGCCGGGAGGGCCGACGAGCAGTACTTC.

The CDR3 DNA reads TGTGCCAGCAGCGAGGACCACTCCAAGCCCCAGCATTTT. Protein product: CASSEDHSKPQHF. V usage is TRBV2 and J usage is TRBJ1-5; D is unclear. Germline-derived CDR1 and CDR2 are SNHLY and FYNNEI. V gave up 6 bases and J gave up 8 bases, with 14 bases separating them. The CDR3 contains 13 residues.

The V and J genes are TRBV11-1 and TRBJ2-6, with D perhaps TRBD2 (5 bases). V was cut by 5 bases and J by 0 bases, with 14 bases left in between. This CDR3 is 17 amino acids long. Germline V gene lookup returns CDR1 SGHAT and CDR2 FQDESV (reference sequence). The CDR3 region has the DNA TGTGCCAGCAGCCTCACCCGCGGGCGCTCTGGGGCCAACGTCCTGACTTTC. It is translated as CASSLTRGRSGANVLTF.

V usage is TRBV7-2 and J usage is TRBJ2-3, with 11 bases identical to TRBD2. With V trimmed by 1 base and J by 4 bases, 1 base remained unmatched. Germline values: CDR1 SGHTA, CDR2 FQGNSA. The CDR3 has 15 amino acids. The CDR3 nucleotides are TGTGCCAGCAGCTTAGAACTAGCGGGGGCAGATACGCAGTATTTT. Residues: CASSLELAGADTQYF.

In DNA, the CDR3 is TGTGCCAGCAGCCAGGCAGAGCGCGGCACTGAAGCTTTCTTT. Protein: CASSQAERGTEAFF. The J gene is TRBJ1-1, the V gene TRBV5-4; no clear D. CDR1 and CDR2 from the germline V gene are SGHNT and YYREEE (reference sequence). The CDR3 length is 14 residues. V was cut by 4 bases and J by 4 bases, with 14 bases left in between.

This chain joins TRBV28 and TRBJ2-1; TRBD2 might be the D (6 bases). This CDR3 region has 14 residues. CDR1 and CDR2 (germline): MDHEN, SYDVKM. Deletions cut 4 bases from V and 3 bases from J, with 10 bases between. The chain's CDR3 is CASSYPGDYNEQFF. In DNA, the CDR3 is TGTGCCAGCAGTTATCCGGGAGACTACAATGAGCAGTTCTTC.

The rearrangement uses TRBV4-3 and TRBJ2-2; 13 nucleotides align to TRBD2. Trimming at V came to 2 bases and at J to 1 base, leaving 13 bases not matched to a gene. CDR3 length equals 21 residues. CDR1 and CDR2 from the germline V gene are LGHNA and YSLEER. This CDR3 reads CASSQRQEGLAGHLNTGELFF. The CDR3 nucleotides are TGCGCCAGCAGCCAACGTCAGGAGGGACTAGCGGGACACCTGAACACCGGGGAGCTGTTTTTT.

The DNA of the CDR3 is TGTGCCAGCACCACTATGACCTACGAAGGGACCCAGTACTTC. Amino acids: CASTTMTYEGTQYF. This chain links TRBV5-6 with TRBJ2-5; D unclear. Per germline, CDR1 SGHDT and CDR2 YYEEEE. CDR3 size: 14 residues. V was trimmed by 6 bases and J by 7 bases, leaving 19 bases between them.